This record looks at one T cell receptor beta chain sequence and its context. Its antigen is still unknown. The data stem from a study of human CD8 memory T cell subsets. Study-wide findings and caveats: The study found similarly high diversity in stem-like memory and precursor exhausted T cells, unlike effector memory cells. Only minimal overlap was seen between the stem-like memory and the precursor exhausted T cell repertoires.

It was UMI-labeled 5' RACE by which the TCR beta libraries were made. TCRdb derives one entry per CDR3 protein from the 5' RACE reads, leaving out DNA. The data include 15,000 to 20,000 distinct CDR3 sequences; the top ten clones carry approximately 5.5%. The length of the CDR3 is 16 residues. The receptor comes from a human donor in good health. The sample consisted of CD8+ stem-like memory T cells (TSCM and TCM) sorted from PBMCs. The subset was: stem-like memory CD8 T cells (TSTEM), CCR7+ PD-1- TIGIT-. The V gene is TRBV12-3 or TRBV12-4, the J gene TRBJ2-5; the D call of TRBD2 rests on TCRdb alone, since no DNA is present to check it. The CDR3 sequence is CASSPLGGGRQETQYF.